The 7 T cell receptor beta chains listed next were all sequenced from one sample in a study of a mutant IDH1 vaccine in newly diagnosed glioma. Antigen specificity for these receptors is unknown. The time point: week 35, safety follow-up. Each dose delivered 300 ug of mutant IDH1 20-mer peptide subcutaneously with imiquimod. Sequenced by immunoSEQ multiplex PCR; TCRdb stores in-frame clones only, minus some. The table lists over 45,000 clones, 70% to 80% of them singletons. The sample was PBMCs, taken from a glioma patient whose treatment included an IDH1 peptide vaccine. Receptors were obtained from a man aged 35 to 55 with glioma.

V is TRBV5-6 and J is TRBJ1-1, with D unresolved. Germline V gives CDR1 SGHDT, CDR2 YYEEEE. The CDR3 totals 11 residues. Trimming cost V 3 bases and J 5 bases, with 5 bases left between them. CDR3: CASSSPTEAFF. The DNA for the CDR3 is TGTGCCAGCAGCTCACCAACTGAAGCTTTCTTT.

V gene TRBV5-4 combines with J gene TRBJ2-1; TRBD2 matches at 12 bases. The CDR3 contains 17 residues. The ends lost 1 base at V and 5 bases at J; junction bases unmatched: 7. Germline assignment: CDR1 SGHNT and CDR2 YYREEE (reference sequence). CDR3 DNA: TGTGCCAGCAGCTTGATCCGACTAGCGGGAGAAAACAATGAGCAGTTCTTC. This gives the protein CASSLIRLAGENNEQFF.

This chain joins TRBV5-1 and TRBJ2-5; TRBD2 matches 7 bases. Germline V lookup: CDR1 SGHRS, CDR2 YFSETQ. The CDR3 consists of 17 residues. The J segment lost 2 bases and the V segment lost 1 base, leaving 11 bases of the junction unmatched. The CDR3 here is CASSLKPTLAVQETQYF. DNA of the CDR3: TGCGCCAGCAGCTTGAAACCCACCCTAGCGGTACAAGAGACCCAGTACTTC.

The rearrangement links TRBV5-6 to TRBJ1-3, with D possibly matching TRBD1 (5 bases). Germline-derived CDR1 and CDR2 are SGHDT and YYEEEE. The length of the CDR3 is 16 residues. Trimming took 4 bases from V and 4 from J, leaving 18 bases between them. This CDR3 is CASSIIPGTGGNTIYF. The CDR3 DNA sequence: TGTGCCAGCAGCATAATCCCCGGGACCGGGGGAAACACCATATATTTT.

The CDR3 protein is CASSERVGPWLLGYTF. In DNA, the CDR3 is TGTGCCAGCAGTGAAAGAGTGGGGCCGTGGCTGCTTGGCTACACCTTC. V is TRBV2 and J is TRBJ1-2; possibly TRBD1 for D (5 bases). V was pared by 2 bases and J by 7 bases, with 20 bases between. CDR3 length: 16 amino acids. Germline lookup yields CDR1 SNHLY and CDR2 FYNNEI.

This chain joins TRBV12-5 and TRBJ1-6, with 7 positions matching TRBD1. With 6 bases clipped from V and 8 bases from J, the junction kept 4 bases outside the gene matches. The length of the CDR3 is 13 residues. CDR1 is LGHNT and CDR2 is FRNRAP in the germline V gene. CDR3 protein: CASGQGRDSPLHF. The DNA for the CDR3 is TGTGCTAGTGGACAGGGGCGGGATTCACCCCTCCACTTT.

In this sample, this clone turned up a few times. CDR3 sequence reads: CASSDAGDEAFF. In DNA, the CDR3 is TGCGCCAGCAGTGATGCCGGAGATGAAGCTTTCTTT. V and J are TRBV10-1 and TRBJ1-1; no firm D call. The CDR3 length is 12 residues. Germline CDR1 is WNHNN and CDR2 is SYGVQD (reference sequence). Trimming took 3 bases from V and 7 from J, leaving 9 bases between them.